This T cell receptor beta chain was recovered during a study of blood T cell repertoires in COVID-19. Study-level background: In each case, the material was cDNA or gDNA derived from T cells, B-cell-depleted T cells, or PBMCs.

Measured with immunoSEQ multiplex PCR; TCRdb has only the in-frame clones, and not every one. The sample includes approximately 230,000 clones, 85% to 90% of them seen just once. The CDR3 totals 14 residues. V shed 0 bases and J shed 5 bases, with 10 bases lying between them. Germline lookup yields CDR1 SGHTA and CDR2 FQGNSA. The sample holds a few counts of this clone. The clonotype comes from a man aged 80 or over with acute or convalescent COVID-19. The chain has TRBV7-2 and TRBJ2-5; tentative D call: TRBD2 (6 bases). Sequenced sample: peripheral blood. In DNA, the CDR3 is TGTGCCAGCAGCTTAGCGGCGGGAATCGAGACCCAGTACTTC. The encoded protein is CASSLAAGIETQYF. Combining the CDR3 with reference TRBV7-2 and TRBJ2-5 gives the whole variable domain GAGVSQSPSNKVTEKGKDVELRCDPISGHTALYWYRQSLGQGLEFLIYFQGNSAPDKSGLPSDRFSAERTGGSVSTLTIQRTQQEDSAVYLCASSLAAGIETQYFGPGTRLLVL.